Listed below are T cell receptor beta chains from one sample, sequenced in a study of T cell responses to AZD1222 COVID-19 vaccine. The repertoire was sequenced with immunoSEQ multiplex PCR; TCRdb's copy has only in-frame clones and lacks some. The sample has roughly 120,000 clones, just over 85% seen once. The source was peripheral blood, collected 28 days after the second AZD1222 dose. Source of these receptors: an adult who received the AZD1222 COVID-19 vaccine. Each CDR3 is given with its conserved first and last residue. A D gene is named only where the DNA matches it firmly. Some rows mark clone size as missing; the rest say once, few, many or name a class of expanded clone.

clone_size	v_call	d_call	j_call	cdr3_nt	cdr3_aa
.	TRBV4-3	.	TRBJ2-7	TGCGCCAGCAGCCAAGATCGAGGAACCTACGAGCAGTACTTC	CASSQDRGTYEQYF
.	TRBV5-4	TRBD2	TRBJ2-1	TGTGCCAGCAGCTCAGGGCAGCGGGGGGCCTACAATGAGCAGTTCTTC	CASSSGQRGAYNEQFF
once	TRBV7-8	.	TRBJ2-7	TGTGCCAGCAGCCGGGGCTACGAGCAGTACTTC	CASSRGYEQYF
few	TRBV9	.	TRBJ1-4	TGTGCCAGCGGGAGGGGCAATGAAAAACTGTTTTTT	CASGRGNEKLFF
.	TRBV7-9	.	TRBJ1-1	TGTGCCAGCAGCTTAGCGCACCGGGGAGGGGACACTGAAGCTTTCTTT	CASSLAHRGGDTEAFF
.	TRBV19	.	TRBJ1-2	TGTGCCTCGCAACTTGGGGCTTATGGCTACACCTTC	CASQLGAYGYTF
.	TRBV6-5	.	TRBJ2-1	TGTGCCAGCAGCCACTCTGGGGTAGAGGGTGAGCAGTTCTTC	CASSHSGVEGEQFF
.	TRBV6-5	TRBD2	TRBJ2-1	TGTGCCAGCAGCTTGGGACTAGCGGGTTCCAATGAGCAGTTCTTC	CASSLGLAGSNEQFF
.	TRBV5-1	.	TRBJ1-1	TGCGCCAGCAGCCCAGGGATTCCCAACACTGAAGCTTTCTTT	CASSPGIPNTEAFF
.	TRBV11-2	.	TRBJ1-5	TGTGCCAGCAGCTTAGGTGGTGGGGGAAGGGATCAGCCCCAGCATTTT	CASSLGGGGRDQPQHF
few	TRBV28	.	TRBJ2-1	TGTGCCAGCAGTTTATTTGGTGTGGCTCTCAATGAGCAGTTCTTC	CASSLFGVALNEQFF
.	TRBV5-1	.	TRBJ2-5	TGCGCCAGCAGCTCACAGGGGAGGGGGGAGACCCAGTACTTC	CASSSQGRGETQYF
.	TRBV9	.	TRBJ2-3	TGTGCCAGCAGCGTAGGAGGTAAAGATACGCAGTATTTT	CASSVGGKDTQYF
.	TRBV9	.	TRBJ1-3	TGTGCCAGCAGCACGCATCTAGAACCTGGAAACACCATATATTTT	CASSTHLEPGNTIYF
once	TRBV5-4	TRBD2	TRBJ2-1	TGTGCCAGCAGCTTTTGGCGGGGGGCATACAATGAGCAGTTCTTC	CASSFWRGAYNEQFF
.	TRBV9	TRBD1	TRBJ2-3	TGTGCCAGCAGCGTCAAGCCCGGACAGGGAAGGGCAGATACGCAGTATTTT	CASSVKPGQGRADTQYF
.	TRBV6-6	.	TRBJ2-3	TGTGCCAGCTGGGCTACCCCCGGCACAGATACGCAGTATTTT	CASWATPGTDTQYF
.	TRBV20-1	.	TRBJ1-1	TGCAGTGCGGCGGACAACACTGAAGCTTTCTTT	CSAADNTEAFF
.	TRBV7-8	.	TRBJ2-2	TGTGCCAGCAGCTTAGCCGGGACCGCTAACACCGGGGAGCTGTTTTTT	CASSLAGTANTGELFF
.	TRBV10-1	.	TRBJ2-1	TGCGCCAGCAGTGGGGCCCCCTACAATGAGCAGTTCTTC	CASSGAPYNEQFF
.	TRBV27	TRBD1	TRBJ1-3	TGTGCCAGCAGTTCCTCCGGGACAGGGAGGCCTGGAAACACCATATATTTT	CASSSSGTGRPGNTIYF
.	TRBV4-1	.	TRBJ2-2	TGCGCCAGCAGCCAAGATCCCCTCTTGGGCGACGGGGAGCTGTTTTTT	CASSQDPLLGDGELFF
.	TRBV2	.	TRBJ1-1	TGTGCCAGCAAACAGGAGGATCAGAACACTGAAGCTTTCTTT	CASKQEDQNTEAFF
.	TRBV10-3	.	TRBJ1-2	TGTGCCATCAGGAATTCAGGATATGGCTACACCTTC	CAIRNSGYGYTF
.	TRBV6-5	TRBD1	TRBJ2-7	TGTGCCGTCACCCATACAGGGGGCGCAGGCGAGCAGTACTTC	CAVTHTGGAGEQYF
.	TRBV7-2	.	TRBJ2-3	TGTGCCAGCAGCGCGGTCACAGATACGCAGTATTTT	CASSAVTDTQYF
.	TRBV19	.	TRBJ1-5	TGTGCCAGTAGTAGGGGCCTCCATCAGCCCCAGCATTTT	CASSRGLHQPQHF
.	TRBV7-3	TRBD2	TRBJ2-2	TGTGCCAGCAGCCCCGTGGGACTAGCCCGAAGCGCGAACACCGGGGAGCTGTTTTTT	CASSPVGLARSANTGELFF
.	TRBV15	.	TRBJ2-7	TGTGCCACCAGCAGAAGTGGGGGGCCCTACGAGCAGTACTTC	CATSRSGGPYEQYF
.	TRBV18	.	TRBJ1-3	TGTGCCAGCTCACCACCCGACGGATTCACCTCTGGAAACACCATATATTTT	CASSPPDGFTSGNTIYF
.	TRBV11-1	.	TRBJ1-1	TGTGCCAGCAGCTTACGGCAGGCGGGCGCTGAAGCTTTCTTT	CASSLRQAGAEAFF
once	TRBV20-1	.	TRBJ2-3	TGCAGTGCTGGTGAACGGGGTACGCAGTATTTT	CSAGERGTQYF
few	TRBV5-1	TRBD2	TRBJ2-7	TGCGCCAGCAGCTTGCGGTCTAGCGGGGGCGAGCAGTACTTC	CASSLRSSGGEQYF
.	TRBV20-1	.	TRBJ2-4	TGCAGTGCTATAATAAACATTCAGTACTTC	CSAIINIQYF
.	TRBV5-8	TRBD2	TRBJ2-1	TGTGCCAGCAGCTTGGTCGTCCTAGCGGTAATGAATGAGCAGTTCTTC	CASSLVVLAVMNEQFF
.	TRBV4-3	.	TRBJ1-4	TGCGCCAGCAGCCAAGTTTGGCCACTAATTTGGGAAAAACTGTTTTTT	CASSQVWPLIWEKLFF
.	TRBV18	.	TRBJ2-7	TGTGCCAGCTCAGGTTCAGCCCACAACTACGAGCAGTACTTC	CASSGSAHNYEQYF
.	TRBV9	.	TRBJ2-4	TGTGCCAGCAGCGTGGGGTCAGCCAGAAGCAAAAACATTCAGTACTTC	CASSVGSARSKNIQYF
.	TRBV7-6	TRBD1	TRBJ1-1	TGTGCCAGCAGCTTAGAGGGACAGGGGAACACTGAAGCTTTCTTT	CASSLEGQGNTEAFF
.	TRBV9	TRBD1	TRBJ1-6	TGTGCCAGCAGCTCTAGGGCTACAGGGGTGACAAATTCACCCCTCCACTTT	CASSSRATGVTNSPLHF
.	TRBV6-1	.	TRBJ1-6	TGTGCCAGCAGTGAAGGGGGCCGTTCACCCCTCCACTTT	CASSEGGRSPLHF
.	TRBV5-1	.	TRBJ2-7	TGCGCCAGCAGCTTACAGGGTTACGAGCAGTACTTC	CASSLQGYEQYF
.	TRBV30	TRBD1	TRBJ1-6	TGTGCCTGGAGTTATTTCGGACAGGGGAGGGATTCACCCCTCCACTTT	CAWSYFGQGRDSPLHF
.	TRBV19	TRBD1	TRBJ1-1	TGTGCCAGTAGTAAGTCAGGGGGCAACACTGAAGCTTTCTTT	CASSKSGGNTEAFF
.	TRBV7-2	.	TRBJ2-5	TGTGCCAGCAGCTTAGCGGGAACAGAAGAGACCCAGTACTTC	CASSLAGTEETQYF
.	TRBV11-2	.	TRBJ1-1	TGTGCCAGCAGCTTAAGGGGGACTGAAGCTTTCTTT	CASSLRGTEAFF
.	TRBV5-1	TRBD1	TRBJ1-4	TGCGCCAGCAAGACGACAGGGGCGCGGACTGAAAAACTGTTTTTT	CASKTTGARTEKLFF
.	TRBV3-1/TRBV3-2	.	TRBJ2-7	TGTGCCAGCAACCACGAACGTCGGGGCAGCTCCTACGAGCAGTACTTC	CASNHERRGSSYEQYF
.	TRBV5-6	TRBD1	TRBJ2-1	TGTGCCAGCAGCTTGGCTTTCGACAGGGATTCCTACAATGAGCAGTTCTTC	CASSLAFDRDSYNEQFF
.	TRBV5-4	.	TRBJ2-7	TGTGCCGTAGCCCGCCTACAAGTCCCCTACGAGCAGTACTTC	CAVARLQVPYEQYF
.	TRBV12-3/TRBV12-4	TRBD1	TRBJ1-2	TGTGCCACCCATCGGACAGGGGAAAGAGGCTACACCTTC	CATHRTGERGYTF
.	TRBV30	TRBD1	TRBJ1-6	TGTGCCTCACTATCAGGGGGACCCCTCCACTTT	CASLSGGPLHF
.	TRBV9	TRBD1	TRBJ1-3	TGTGCCAGCAGCTTCGGACAGGCGATCTCTGGAAACACCATATATTTT	CASSFGQAISGNTIYF
once	TRBV27	.	TRBJ2-7	TGTGCCAGCAGGGGGATTCGCGAGCAGTACTTC	CASRGIREQYF
.	TRBV3-1/TRBV3-2	.	TRBJ1-5	TGTGCCAGCAGCCAAGATTCGACTGCCTCGATGCCCCAGCATTTT	CASSQDSTASMPQHF
.	TRBV18	TRBD2	TRBJ2-1	TGTGCCAGCTCGTCAGGACTAGCGGGGGAATTAAATGAGCAGTTCTTC	CASSSGLAGELNEQFF
.	TRBV5-4	TRBD1	TRBJ2-7	TGTGCCAGCAGCTACTCCGGGACAGGGTCCTACGAGCAGTACTTC	CASSYSGTGSYEQYF
.	TRBV5-6	TRBD1	TRBJ1-2	TGTGCCAGCAGCTTGGGTGCACAGGGGAGACATGGCTACACCTTC	CASSLGAQGRHGYTF
few	TRBV3-1/TRBV3-2	.	TRBJ1-1	TGTGCCAGCAGCCCTCTAATAGGGGGGAACACTGAAGCTTTCTTT	CASSPLIGGNTEAFF
.	TRBV9	.	TRBJ2-4	TGTGCCAGCAGCGTAGGGGCGGAAAAAAACATTCAGTACTTC	CASSVGAEKNIQYF